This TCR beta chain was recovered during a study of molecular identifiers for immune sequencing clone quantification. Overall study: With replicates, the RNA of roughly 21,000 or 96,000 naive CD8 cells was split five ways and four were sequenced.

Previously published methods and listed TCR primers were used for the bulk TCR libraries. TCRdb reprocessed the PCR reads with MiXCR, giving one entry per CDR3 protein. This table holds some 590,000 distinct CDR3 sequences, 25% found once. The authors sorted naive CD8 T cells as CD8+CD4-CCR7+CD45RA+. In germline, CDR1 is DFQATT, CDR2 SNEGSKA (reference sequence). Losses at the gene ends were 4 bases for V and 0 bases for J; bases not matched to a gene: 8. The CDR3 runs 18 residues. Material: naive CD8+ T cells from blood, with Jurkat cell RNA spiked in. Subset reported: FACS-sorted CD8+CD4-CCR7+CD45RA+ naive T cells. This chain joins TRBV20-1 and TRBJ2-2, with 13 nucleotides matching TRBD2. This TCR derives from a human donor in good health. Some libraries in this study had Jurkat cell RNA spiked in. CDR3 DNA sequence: TGCAGTGCTACAAGGACTAGCGGGAGACGGGCGAACACCGGGGAGCTGTTTTTT. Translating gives CSATRTSGRRANTGELFF.